Below, one T cell receptor (beta chain) is given with its context. The sort gate was single viable CD3+CD4+CD8-CD45RO+ cells for memory CD4+ T cells. This specimen comes from a study of memory CD4+ T cells and cytomegalovirus serostatus. The protocol was immunoSEQ multiplex PCR, while the TCRdb copy is restricted to in-frame clones and leaves out a portion. The sample records tens of thousands of clones, about 70% being singletons. The CDR3 is made up of 14 amino acids. CDR1 and CDR2 (germline): MNHNS, SASEGT. Germline trimming cut 2 bases from V and 9 bases from J; bases unmatched to any gene: 5. The chain uses TRBV6-1 and TRBJ2-5; 11 nucleotides align to TRBD2. The sequencing input was memory CD4+ T cells from blood. The TCR originated in an adult in good health and CMV-seropositive. The CDR3: CASSESLAGAAQYF. The CDR3 nucleotides are TGTGCCAGCAGTGAATCACTAGCGGGAGCGGCCCAGTACTTC.